This note documents a single T cell receptor (beta chain) sequence. This CDR3 comprises 13 residues. The germline V gene has CDR1 ENHRY and CDR2 SYGVKD. Trimming took 7 bases from V and 6 from J; bases not matched to a gene: 7. Profiling relied on immunoSEQ multiplex PCR, and the TCRdb table lists in-frame clones only, not all of them. The table shows about 12,000 clones, with around 91% occurring only once. The sample originates from a study of technical replicates of blood from a handful of donors. The chain joins TRBV10-3 to TRBJ1-1; the match to TRBD1 covers 8 bases. The sample consisted of PBMCs. The receptor comes from a human donor in good health. The CDR3 sequence: CAITDRGGSEAFF. The CDR3, as DNA: TGTGCCATCACCGACAGGGGCGGCTCTGAAGCTTTCTTT.